This TCR beta chain was identified during a study of persistence of HIV-infected CD4 T cells. Per germline, CDR1 MNHEY and CDR2 SVGAGI. CDR3 length: 16 amino acids. Deletions cut 2 bases from V and 4 bases from J, with 15 bases between. Of note for this clone: Antigen: not known.

Overlapping HIV-1 Gag 15-mer peptides at around 0.91 ug per peptide per mL were used. CD40L-negative CD69-negative CD45RO-high memory CD4+ T cells were sorted as populations depleted of antigen-responding cells. These HIV-1-infected adults initiated suppressive ART in chronic infection. Donors had CD4+ T cell counts above 400 cells/uL and were CMV-seropositive. This was the immunoSEQ version 4 assay in survey mode. Method: immunoSEQ multiplex PCR; TCRdb's copy keeps in-frame clones and lacks some. Of approximately 65,000 clones in the sample, roughly 75% were seen once. The chain recombines TRBV6-5 with TRBJ1-5; tentative D call: TRBD1 (5 bases). This sample comprised CD4+ T cells sorted from PBMCs after roughly 18-hour stimulation, obtained from a patient who received antiretroviral therapy. This clonotype originated in an adult man with HIV who was CMV-seropositive. CDR3 nucleotides: TGTGCCAGCAGTTACGTACAGGTACAGATTAATCAGCCCCAGCATTTT. It yields the protein CASSYVQVQINQPQHF.